The 31 T cell receptor beta chains given below trace back to one sample, sequenced in a study of blood T cell repertoires in COVID-19. The protocol was immunoSEQ multiplex PCR, while the TCRdb copy is restricted to in-frame clones and leaves out a portion. This sample carries about 130,000 clones, approximately 82% of them seen once, and the ten largest clones take approximately 8.7%. Sample: peripheral blood. Receptors were obtained from a man aged 40-55 years with active or convalescent COVID-19.

J is TRBJ1-3 and V is TRBV28, with D tentatively TRBD1 (6 bases). Looked up from germline, CDR1 is MDHEN and CDR2 is SYDVKM. V shed 3 bases and J shed 3 bases, with 9 bases lying between them. The CDR3 totals 14 residues. For the CDR3, the DNA is TGTGCCAGCAGTTTGGGGGCTAGTGGAAACACCATATATTTT. Translating gives CASSLGASGNTIYF. The whole variable domain, filled in from reference TRBV28 and TRBJ1-3, reads DVKVTQSSRYLVKRTGEKVFLECVQDMDHENMFWYRQDPGLGLRLIYFSYDVKMKEKGDIPEGYSVSREKKERFSLILESASTNQTSMYLCASSLGASGNTIYFGEGSWLTVV.

The V and J genes are TRBV18 and TRBJ2-1; perhaps TRBD1 as D (5 bases). This CDR3 spans 16 amino acids. Germline values: CDR1 KGHSH, CDR2 LQKENI. Trimming stripped 3 bases from V and 0 bases from J, with 12 bases between. The CDR3 here is CASSPRAFGSYNEQFF. CDR3 nucleotide sequence: TGTGCCAGCTCACCCAGGGCGTTCGGCTCCTACAATGAGCAGTTCTTC.

This clone was seen a handful of times. The chain combines TRBV2 with TRBJ1-5; D gene uncertain. V was clipped by 4 bases and J by 0 bases, with 7 bases between them. The germline gives CDR1 SNHLY, CDR2 FYNNEI. This CDR3 contains 14 residues. The CDR3 nucleotides are TGTGCCAGCAGTGGGACTTCTAGCAATCAGCCCCAGCATTTT. Residues: CASSGTSSNQPQHF.

The CDR3 loop reads CASIETAYEQYF. CDR3 in DNA: TGTGCCAGCATCGAGACAGCCTACGAGCAGTACTTC. The rearrangement links TRBV2 to TRBJ2-7; TRBD1 is a possible D gene (5 bases). This CDR3 contains 12 residues. Germline CDR1 is SNHLY and CDR2 is FYNNEI. The V end lost 7 bases, the J end lost 2 bases, and 9 bases lay between the germline ends.

The chain links TRBV30 to TRBJ2-7, with 10 nucleotides matching TRBD2. Trimming took 2 bases from V and 1 from J; bases not matched to a gene: 11. The CDR3 is 17 amino acids. Germline CDR1 GTSNPN, CDR2 SVGIG (reference sequence). CDR3 DNA: TGTGCCTGGAGTAGACTGAGCGGGGGGGCAAATTCCTACGAGCAGTACTTC. This gives the protein CAWSRLSGGANSYEQYF.

This chain links TRBV10-2 with TRBJ2-2; a weak D match, TRBD1 (6 bases). The CDR3 contains 13 residues. Germline CDR1 and CDR2: WSHSY and SAAADI. V was cut by 3 bases and J by 4 bases, with 6 bases left in between. The CDR3 reads CASSEQGTGELFF. The CDR3 nucleotides are TGCGCCAGCAGTGAACAGGGCACCGGGGAGCTGTTTTTT.

This clone was counted only a few times. The V and J genes are TRBV5-1 and TRBJ1-1, with D possibly being TRBD1 (5 bases). V was trimmed by 3 bases and J by 0 bases, leaving 12 bases between them. Germline CDR1 SGHRS, CDR2 YFSETQ. This CDR3 contains 15 residues. CDR3 DNA sequence: TGCGCCAGCAGCTCGGTGGGGGGGATGAACACTGAAGCTTTCTTT. Translating gives CASSSVGGMNTEAFF.

This chain links TRBV6-5 with TRBJ2-6; D not resolved. The CDR3 loop spans 15 amino acids. Looked up from germline, CDR1 is MNHEY and CDR2 is SVGAGI. V was trimmed by 7 bases and J by 0 bases, leaving 10 bases between them. This chain's CDR3 is CASTLEASGANVLTF. As DNA, the CDR3 is TGTGCCAGCACCTTAGAGGCCTCTGGGGCCAACGTCCTGACTTTC.

This chain connects TRBV19 to TRBJ2-7, with 8 bases that match TRBD1. The J segment lost 6 bases and the V segment lost 1 base, leaving 5 bases of the junction unmatched. From germline, CDR1 is LNHDA and CDR2 SQIVND (reference sequence). This CDR3 comprises 14 residues. CDR3: CASSIGTGPSEQYF. The CDR3 coding sequence is TGTGCCAGTAGTATAGGGACAGGGCCAAGCGAGCAGTACTTC. The variable domain in full, completed from reference TRBV19 and TRBJ2-7, reads DGGITQSPKYLFRKEGQNVTLSCEQNLNHDAMYWYRQDPGQGLRLIYYSQIVNDFQKGDIAEGYSVSREKKESFPLTVTSAQKNPTAFYLCASSIGTGPSEQYFGPGTRLTVT.

Only a few counts were recorded for this clone. The V gene is TRBV5-1, the J gene TRBJ1-6, with 10 nucleotides matching TRBD1. V gave up 0 bases and J gave up 7 bases; unmatched junction bases: 10. The CDR3 is 18 amino acids. The germline V gene encodes CDR1 SGHRS and CDR2 YFSETQ. The DNA for the CDR3 is TGCGCCAGCAGCTTGGCTTTGGGACAGGGGATCTTGAATTCACCCCTCCACTTT. As protein: CASSLALGQGILNSPLHF.

V and J are TRBV5-1 and TRBJ2-7; 8 bases align to TRBD2. The CDR3 extends over 13 amino acids. Germline loops: CDR1 SGHRS, CDR2 YFSETQ. V shed 4 bases and J 5 bases; nucleotides not matched to a gene: 5. This CDR3 is CASSRGGPNEQYF. The CDR3, as DNA: TGCGCCAGCAGCCGGGGGGGTCCGAACGAGCAGTACTTC.

The chain links TRBV27 to TRBJ2-1, with D perhaps TRBD2 (6 bases). CDR3 size: 13 residues. Germline V CDR1 and CDR2: MNHEY, SMNVEV (reference sequence). Trimming removed 2 bases at V and 7 bases at J, with 9 bases between. CDR3 DNA sequence: TGTGCCAGCAGTTTAATTGGGAGGAATGAGCAGTTCTTC. It translates to CASSLIGRNEQFF.

This rearrangement joins TRBV9 to TRBJ2-2; D not certain. Trimming took 0 bases from V and 7 from J, leaving 7 bases between them. Per germline, CDR1 SGDLS and CDR2 YYNGEE. The CDR3 is 13 amino acids. DNA of the CDR3: TGTGCCAGCAGCGTAGTAGAGAGCGGGGAGCTGTTTTTT. Translation: CASSVVESGELFF.

The chain uses TRBV9 and TRBJ2-2; 10 nucleotides line up with TRBD2. The CDR3 is 17 residues long. V lost 2 bases, J lost 0 bases, and 4 bases stayed unmatched. The germline V gene encodes CDR1 SGDLS and CDR2 YYNGEE. In DNA form, the CDR3 reads TGTGCCAGCAGCGTGGCTAGCGGGGGCTCGAACACCGGGGAGCTGTTTTTT. Translation: CASSVASGGSNTGELFF.

This chain links TRBV7-2 with TRBJ2-1, with 12 nucleotides matching TRBD1. The CDR3 is 19 residues long. Trimming removed 5 bases from V and 0 bases from J; junction bases left unmatched: 11. Per the germline V gene, CDR1 is SGHTA and CDR2 is FQGNSA. In nucleotides, the CDR3 is TGTGCCAGCAGCCCTAGGGGACAGGGGGCCATTAGCTCCTACAATGAGCAGTTCTTC. It encodes CASSPRGQGAISSYNEQFF.

This clone appeared once. The chain couples TRBV2 to TRBJ2-5, with 11 positions matching TRBD2. The ends lost 8 bases at V and 1 base at J; junction bases unmatched: 6. Germline V lookup: CDR1 SNHLY, CDR2 FYNNEI. The CDR3 has 15 residues. The CDR3 is CASGLAGGTQETQYF. The CDR3 bases are TGTGCCAGCGGCCTAGCGGGGGGAACCCAAGAGACCCAGTACTTC.

The rearrangement links TRBV18 to TRBJ2-2; TRBD1 might be the D (6 bases). V was shortened by 2 bases and J by 5 bases, with 12 bases between the two germline ends. Germline CDR1 is KGHSH and CDR2 is LQKENI. CDR3 length: 15 amino acids. The CDR3 loop reads CASSPRQAETGELFF. CDR3 nucleotide sequence: TGTGCCAGCTCACCAAGACAGGCTGAAACCGGGGAGCTGTTTTTT.

This clone has only one observation. The chain combines TRBV4-1 with TRBJ1-3; a weak D match, TRBD1 (6 bases). The CDR3 loop spans 16 amino acids. Per the germline V gene, CDR1 is MGHRA and CDR2 is YSYEKL. The ends were cut back, 1 base at V and 3 bases at J, with 13 bases in the middle. The CDR3 region is CASSQGSGEGGNTIYF. CDR3 coding DNA: TGCGCCAGCAGCCAAGGCTCAGGGGAGGGTGGAAACACCATATATTTT.

V and J are TRBV9 and TRBJ1-2; TRBD1 aligns across 8 bases. Germline V gene lookup returns CDR1 SGDLS and CDR2 YYNGEE. V dropped 0 bases and J dropped 4; count of bases not matched to a gene: 8. The CDR3 spans 16 residues. CDR3 bases: TGTGCCAGCAGCGTAGACGACAGGGGTCTTGCCTATGGCTACACCTTC. It specifies CASSVDDRGLAYGYTF.

V and J are TRBV5-3 and TRBJ1-3; D uncertain. TRBV5-3 belongs to the ORF category, with a function that is uncertain. Trimming took 5 bases from V and 1 from J, leaving 10 bases between them. The CDR3 covers 14 residues. CDR3 nucleotides: TGTGCCAGAAGAAGCATCCTGTCTGGAAACACCATATATTTT. It is translated as CARRSILSGNTIYF.

This chain links TRBV3-1 (or the pseudogene TRBV3-2) with TRBJ1-5, with D possibly being TRBD1 (5 bases). V was cut by 3 bases and J by 0 bases, with 6 bases left in between. This CDR3 region has 14 residues. Germline loops: CDR1 LGHDT, CDR2 YNNKEL (reference sequence). The CDR3 coding sequence is TGTGCCAGCAGCCAGACAGATAGCAATCAGCCCCAGCATTTT. It codes for CASSQTDSNQPQHF.

The rearrangement links TRBV7-2 to TRBJ2-7; 11 bases fit TRBD1. The CDR3 totals 16 residues. The V gene's germline CDR1 is SGHTA and CDR2 FQGNSA. V was pared by 1 base and J by 3 bases, with 5 bases of the junction left unmatched. CDR3 protein: CASSLEWTGGLYEQYF. In DNA form, the CDR3 reads TGTGCCAGCAGCTTAGAGTGGACAGGGGGCCTCTACGAGCAGTACTTC.

This clone occurred many times. This chain links TRBV7-2 with TRBJ1-6, with D perhaps matching TRBD1 (5 bases). CDR3 length equals 14 residues. V lost 1 base, J lost 11 bases, and 12 bases lay in between. Germline V gives CDR1 SGHTA, CDR2 FQGNSA. This CDR3 is CASSLGTRNTPLHF. The CDR3 DNA reads TGTGCCAGCAGCTTAGGGACACGAAATACACCCCTCCACTTT.

The rearrangement links TRBV5-1 to TRBJ1-3; D possibly corresponds to TRBD1 (6 bases). The CDR3 has 15 residues. Germline lookup yields CDR1 SGHRS and CDR2 YFSETQ. Trimming cost V 3 bases and J 4 bases, with 14 bases left between them. The CDR3 reads CASSSQGIRGNTIYF. The CDR3 region has the DNA TGCGCCAGCAGCTCACAGGGAATCCGGGGAAACACCATATATTTT. Together with reference TRBV5-1 and TRBJ1-3, the CDR3 gives the full variable domain: KAGVTQTPRYLIKTRGQQVTLSCSPISGHRSVSWYQQTPGQGLQFLFEYFSETQRNKGNFPGRFSGRQFSNSRSEMNVSTLELGDSALYLCASSSQGIRGNTIYFGEGSWLTVV.

With regard to this clone: Different DNA sequences within this sample yield the same CDR3. The rearrangement joins TRBV3-1 (or the pseudogene TRBV3-2) to TRBJ2-5, with D tentatively TRBD2 (6 bases). V lost 2 bases and J 7 bases, leaving 11 bases between the germline ends. Germline V CDR1 and CDR2: LGHDT, YNNKEL (reference sequence). The CDR3 runs 13 residues. The CDR3 DNA follows: TGTGCCAGCAGCCAACTCGCCGGGGGGACCCAGTACTTC. It codes for CASSQLAGGTQYF.

This chain links TRBV4-2 with TRBJ2-3; D is uncertain. The V gene's germline CDR1 is LGHNA and CDR2 YNFKEQ. Trimming shortened V by 0 bases and J by 0 bases, and 7 bases separated the two germline ends. This CDR3 comprises 15 residues. Here the CDR3 reads CASSQDPTSTDTQYF. In nucleotides, the CDR3 is TGTGCCAGCAGCCAAGATCCCACTAGCACAGATACGCAGTATTTT.

The chain employs TRBV30 and TRBJ2-7, with a weak D call TRBD2 (6 bases). This CDR3 spans 14 amino acids. Germline-derived CDR1 and CDR2 are GTSNPN and SVGIG (reference sequence). Trimming removed 0 bases at V and 6 bases at J, with 15 bases between. The CDR3 sequence: CAWSVRRQGGEQYF. CDR3 nucleotides: TGTGCCTGGAGTGTACGTCGGCAGGGAGGCGAGCAGTACTTC. The full variable domain, completed using reference TRBV30 and TRBJ2-7, is SQTIHQWPATLVQPVGSPLSLECTVEGTSNPNLYWYRQAAGRGLQLLFYSVGIGQISSEVPQNLSASRPQDRQFILSSKKLLLSDSGFYLCAWSVRRQGGEQYFGPGTRLTVT.

This clone has more than one count but fewer than ten. This chain connects TRBV6-5 to TRBJ1-1; 9 bases are a match to TRBD1. The J segment lost 1 base and the V segment lost 0 bases, leaving 0 bases of the junction unmatched. The CDR3 extends over 15 amino acids. CDR1 is MNHEY, CDR2 SVGAGI, per germline. The CDR3 is CASSYSGQGNTEAFF. CDR3 nucleotides: TGTGCCAGCAGTTACTCGGGACAGGGGAACACTGAAGCTTTCTTT.

V gene TRBV19 combines with J gene TRBJ1-2, with 12 bases matching TRBD1. The J segment lost 7 bases and the V segment lost 6 bases, leaving 9 bases of the junction unmatched. Germline CDR1 reads LNHDA; CDR2 reads SQIVND (reference sequence). This CDR3 region has 15 residues. The CDR3: CASSSVGQGARGYTF. Here the CDR3 DNA reads TGTGCCAGTAGCAGTGTGGGACAGGGGGCGCGTGGCTACACCTTC. Using reference TRBV19 and TRBJ1-2 for the parts outside the CDR3, the full variable domain is DGGITQSPKYLFRKEGQNVTLSCEQNLNHDAMYWYRQDPGQGLRLIYYSQIVNDFQKGDIAEGYSVSREKKESFPLTVTSAQKNPTAFYLCASSSVGQGARGYTFGSGTRLTVV.

This clone was counted only a few times. This chain uses TRBV10-3 with TRBJ1-3; D remains ambiguous. V was shortened by 4 bases and J by 0 bases, with 13 bases between the two germline ends. Per germline, CDR1 ENHRY and CDR2 SYGVKD. The length of the CDR3 is 16 residues. Here the CDR3 reads CAISGSTGLSGNTIYF. DNA of the CDR3: TGTGCCATCAGTGGTTCGACTGGACTCTCTGGAAACACCATATATTTT.

The rearrangement joins TRBV2 to TRBJ1-6; 8 nucleotides line up with TRBD1. Germline V gives CDR1 SNHLY, CDR2 FYNNEI. V was clipped by 8 bases and J by 7 bases; unmatched bases: 13. This CDR3 has 16 residues. CDR3 residues: CASFFPGQGPNSPLHF. The CDR3 DNA sequence: TGTGCCAGCTTTTTCCCCGGACAGGGCCCGAATTCACCCCTCCACTTT. Drawing the rest from reference TRBV2 and TRBJ1-6, the complete variable domain is EPEVTQTPSHQVTQMGQEVILRCVPISNHLYFYWYRQILGQKVEFLVSFYNNEISEKSEIFDDQFSVERPDGSNFTLKIRSTKLEDSAMYFCASFFPGQGPNSPLHFGNGTRLTVT.